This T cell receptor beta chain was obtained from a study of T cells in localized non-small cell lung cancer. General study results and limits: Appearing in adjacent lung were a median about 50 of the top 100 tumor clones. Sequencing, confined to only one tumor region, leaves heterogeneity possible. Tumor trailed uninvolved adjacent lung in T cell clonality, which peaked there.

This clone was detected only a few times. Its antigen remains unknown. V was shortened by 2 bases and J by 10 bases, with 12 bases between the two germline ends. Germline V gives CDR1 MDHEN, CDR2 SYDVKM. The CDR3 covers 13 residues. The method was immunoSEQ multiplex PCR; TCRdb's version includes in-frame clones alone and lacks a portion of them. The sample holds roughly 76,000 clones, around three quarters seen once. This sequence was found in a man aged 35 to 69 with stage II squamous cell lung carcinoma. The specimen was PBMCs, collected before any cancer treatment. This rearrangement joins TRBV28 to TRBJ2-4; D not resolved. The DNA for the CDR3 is TGTGCCAGCAGTTTACCCAACGGACCGATTCAGTACTTC. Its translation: CASSLPNGPIQYF.